This T cell receptor beta chain was identified in a study of cytomegalovirus exposure and HLA in healthy donors. In the case of this clone: The junction differs from germline at one of its ends, possibly a read error.

The PCR was carried out with 60 Vbeta primers and 13 Jbeta primers. The data were produced by immunoSEQ multiplex PCR, yet TCRdb's version contains in-frame clones alone and is incomplete. The table has over 100,000 clones, around 82% seen once; the top ten hold approximately 1.9%. The CDR3 runs to 17 residues. Germline V CDR1 and CDR2: SEHNR, FQNEAQ (reference sequence). The chain employs TRBV7-9 and TRBJ1-2, with D tentatively TRBD1 (6 bases). The TCR originated in a woman aged 40 to 55 in good health and CMV-seronegative. Sequencing used PBMCs. CDR3 sequence reads: CSSSSRTAARANYGYTF. The CDR3 nucleotides are TGTTCCAGCAGCTCACGGACAGCCGCGCGTGCTAACTATGGCTACACCTTC.